These 25 T cell receptor beta chains were all obtained from the same sample, sequenced in a study of T-cell memory formation after mild COVID-19. From the 5' RACE reads, TCRdb called clonotypes with MiXCR, one entry per CDR3 protein. The sample carries approximately 240,000 distinct CDR3 sequences, 16% recorded once. The sequenced material came from PBMCs or a T cell subset sorted from them (not recorded which). These TCRs come from a man between 18 and 29 years old who had mild COVID-19 (a few samples of this study predate the infection). Cell type and time point are not known.

This clonotype turned up a few times. V is TRBV7-9 and J is TRBJ2-2, with D hard to call. The CDR3 runs to 15 residues. Looked up from germline, CDR1 is SEHNR and CDR2 is FQNEAQ (reference sequence). Trimming shortened V by 5 bases and J by 3 bases, and 13 bases separated the two germline ends. CDR3 nucleotides: TGTGCCAGCAGCCGCCGTAATATGGACACCGGGGAGCTGTTTTTT. Translating it yields CASSRRNMDTGELFF.

V gene TRBV7-2 combines with J gene TRBJ2-5; weak D call: TRBD2 (6 bases). V was cut by 4 bases and J by 4 bases, with 19 bases left in between. Germline V gene sequence: CDR1 SGHTA, CDR2 FQGNSA. The CDR3 loop spans 16 amino acids. The CDR3, as DNA: TGTGCCAGCAGCTCCGGGGGTACTAGGGCGCGAGAGACCCAGTACTTC. Translation: CASSSGGTRARETQYF.

This clonotype was detected only a few times. The V call is TRBV19, the J call TRBJ1-5, with D hard to call. V lost 7 bases and J lost 4, with 11 bases in between. In germline, CDR1 is LNHDA, CDR2 SQIVND (reference sequence). The CDR3 is made up of 13 amino acids. The CDR3 spells CASTANLNQPQHF. CDR3 DNA sequence: TGTGCCAGTACAGCAAACCTGAATCAGCCCCAGCATTTT.

This chain connects TRBV24-1 to TRBJ2-3; D unclear. Trimming left V 4 bases short and J 3 bases short, with 10 bases between. In germline, CDR1 is KGHDR, CDR2 SFDVKD. The CDR3 is made up of 14 amino acids. The CDR3 DNA reads TGTGCCACCAGTGACTCCAGAGGAACAGATACGCAGTATTTT. It encodes CATSDSRGTDTQYF.

This clonotype showed up just a few times. A junction end diverges from the germline sequence, so it may reflect a read error. The chain carries TRBV7-7 and TRBJ2-1; TRBD2 matches 8 bases. Germline V gene sequence: CDR1 SSHAT, CDR2 FNYEAQ (reference sequence). CDR3 size: 15 residues. CDR3 DNA: TGTGCTAGCAGCCCTTTCGGGGGGGCCCCCAATGAGCAGTTCTTC. Protein product: CASSPFGGAPNEQFF.

This clonotype showed up just a few times. The genes are TRBV7-9 and TRBJ2-5, with 9 bases aligning to TRBD1. After removal of 4 bases from V and 2 bases from J, the junction contained 11 bases not matched to a gene. Germline V gene lookup returns CDR1 SEHNR and CDR2 FQNEAQ (reference sequence). The CDR3 loop spans 17 amino acids. The CDR3 nucleotides read TGTGCCAGCAGCTCAGGCCGGACAGGGGTAATACAAGAGACCCAGTACTTC. It encodes CASSSGRTGVIQETQYF.

This clonotype was observed a handful of times. The chain employs TRBV28 and TRBJ2-1; unclear D gene. V shed 2 bases and J shed 8 bases, with 13 bases lying between them. Germline V gene data show CDR1 as MDHEN and CDR2 as SYDVKM. The CDR3 sequence is 14 residues long. CDR3 DNA: TGTGCCAGCAGTTTAAGGGATTTAGGGCATGAGCAGTTCTTC. Its protein product is CASSLRDLGHEQFF.

V usage is TRBV6-2 or TRBV6-3 and J usage is TRBJ2-3; the match to TRBD2 covers 13 bases. The V gene's germline CDR1 is MNHEY and CDR2 SVGEGT. This CDR3 has 17 residues. V lost 5 bases to trimming and J lost 5 bases; unmatched junction nucleotides: 10. The CDR3 reads CASSQYPGLAGLDTQYF. CDR3 coding DNA: TGTGCCAGCAGTCAATACCCGGGACTAGCGGGATTAGATACGCAGTATTTT.

The gene calls are TRBV4-3 and TRBJ2-2; a weak D match, TRBD2 (6 bases). Trimming left V 3 bases short and J 7 bases short, with 15 bases between. The germline CDR1 and CDR2 sequences are LGHNA and YSLEER. CDR3 length: 15 amino acids. CDR3 sequence reads: CASSHEPGDIGELFF. The CDR3 bases are TGCGCCAGCAGCCACGAGCCGGGAGACATCGGGGAGCTGTTTTTT.

This clonotype has just a few counts. V usage is TRBV20-1 and J usage is TRBJ2-7; TRBD1 matches at 9 bases. Trimming removed 6 bases from V and 3 bases from J; junction bases left unmatched: 6. The germline V gene has CDR1 DFQATT and CDR2 SNEGSKA (reference sequence). This CDR3 is 13 amino acids long. The DNA for the CDR3 is TGCAGTGCAGGAACAGGGGGCGACTACGAGCAGTACGTC. Its translation is CSAGTGGDYEQYV.

Concerning this clonotype: One end of the junction fails to match germline, which may point to a read error. This chain joins TRBV5-6 and TRBJ1-5; a weak D match, TRBD1 (6 bases). The germline gives CDR1 SGHDT, CDR2 YYEEEE. This CDR3 has 16 residues. For the CDR3, the DNA is TGTGCCAGCAGCTTGGGACCAGGGGAGGGTAATCGGCCCCAGCATTTT. It specifies CASSLGPGEGNRPQHF.

The chain carries TRBV7-9 and TRBJ1-1; D not certain. V lost 4 bases to trimming and J lost 11 bases, with 17 bases between them. Germline V gene data show CDR1 as SEHNR and CDR2 as FQNEAQ (reference sequence). The CDR3 runs to 13 residues. For the CDR3, the DNA is TGTGCCAGCAGCTGGTCCGGTGGTTTCGAGGCTTTCTTT. Its translation is CASSWSGGFEAFF.

This clonotype was recorded at least ten times. The gene calls are TRBV30 and TRBJ1-4; tentative D call: TRBD1 (6 bases). The V end was cut by 5 bases, the J end by 6 bases, with 22 bases between. The CDR3 is 16 residues long. Germline loops: CDR1 GTSNPN, CDR2 SVGIG (reference sequence). CDR3 in DNA: TGTGCCTGGTACACAGGGAAAGGCCTCGGGGATGAAAAACTGTTTTTT. This translates into CAWYTGKGLGDEKLFF.

This clonotype has a handful of counts. This chain uses TRBV4-3 with TRBJ2-7; D remains ambiguous. CDR1 LGHNA and CDR2 YSLEER come from the germline V gene. This CDR3 has 13 residues. V was shortened by 0 bases and J by 6 bases, with 9 bases between the two germline ends. CDR3 nucleotide sequence: TGCGCCAGCAGCCAAGAGACCTCCACCGAGCAGTACGTC. It codes for CASSQETSTEQYV.

V is TRBV3-1 and J is TRBJ1-6; no definite D call. This CDR3 contains 14 residues. CDR1 is LGHDT, CDR2 YNNKEL, per germline (reference sequence). Trimming removed 1 base at V and 7 bases at J, with 8 bases between. The CDR3: CASSQVGSNSPLHF. CDR3 coding DNA: TGTGCCAGCAGCCAAGTTGGTAGCAATTCACCCCTCCACTTT. The whole variable domain, remainder taken from reference TRBV3-1 and TRBJ1-6, is DTAVSQTPKYLVTQMGNDKSIKCEQNLGHDTMYWYKQDSKKFLKIMFSYNNKELIINETVPNRFSPKSPDKAHLNLHINSLELGDSAVYFCASSQVGSNSPLHFGNGTRLTVT.

This clonotype was observed many times. The chain employs TRBV4-3 and TRBJ2-2; D unresolved. The CDR3 contains 15 residues. In germline, CDR1 is LGHNA, CDR2 YSLEER. Trimming pared 0 bases from V and 6 bases from J, leaving 11 bases between. This CDR3 is CASSQDGGSPGELFF. DNA of the CDR3: TGCGCCAGCAGCCAAGATGGCGGTAGCCCCGGGGAGCTGTTTTTT.

This clonotype was detected only a few times. J is TRBJ1-1 and V is TRBV5-6; D call uncertain. With 4 bases removed from V and 1 base from J, the gap between germline ends came to 11 bases. The CDR3 runs 14 residues. Germline CDR1 SGHDT, CDR2 YYEEEE. The CDR3 loop is CASSPDLSNTEAFF. CDR3 coding DNA: TGTGCCAGCAGCCCCGACTTATCGAACACTGAAGCTTTCTTT.

The gene calls are TRBV20-1 and TRBJ2-2; no reliable D call. The CDR3 length is 13 residues. Germline CDR1 reads DFQATT; CDR2 reads SNEGSKA (reference sequence). V lost 0 bases and J 6 bases, leaving 8 bases between the germline ends. The CDR3 region is CSAREQSAGELFF. CDR3 in DNA: TGCAGTGCTAGAGAGCAGTCAGCCGGGGAGCTGTTTTTT.

This clonotype was seen a few times. The CDR3 nucleotides read TGCAGCGTTGTCTCCCAGCTAAATCAGCCCCAGCATTTT. Its translation: CSVVSQLNQPQHF. The rearrangement links TRBV29-1 to TRBJ1-5; D is unresolved. The CDR3 consists of 13 residues. Germline CDR1 is SQVTM and CDR2 is ANQGSEA. Trimming took off 4 bases at V and 4 bases at J, with 11 bases between the two ends. Together with reference TRBV29-1 and TRBJ1-5, the CDR3 gives the full variable domain: SAVISQKPSRDICQRGTSLTIQCQVDSQVTMMFWYRQQPGQSLTLIATANQGSEATYESGFVIDKFPISRPNLTFSTLTVSNMSPEDSSIYLCSVVSQLNQPQHFGDGTRLSIL.

The V and J genes are TRBV10-3 and TRBJ2-5; 8 bases are a match to TRBD1. Germline assignment: CDR1 ENHRY and CDR2 SYGVKD. The CDR3 is 14 amino acids. Losses at the gene ends were 4 bases for V and 6 bases for J; bases not matched to a gene: 7. The CDR3 reads CAISAMTGEQTQYF. For the CDR3, the DNA is TGTGCCATCAGTGCCATGACAGGGGAACAGACCCAGTACTTC.

This clonotype was detected only a few times. The genes are TRBV2 and TRBJ1-6; the match to TRBD1 covers 7 bases. Germline CDR1 and CDR2: SNHLY and FYNNEI. After removal of 7 bases from V and 5 bases from J, the junction contained 8 bases not matched to a gene. The CDR3 spans 15 residues. The CDR3 DNA follows: TGTGCCAGCACACCTGGGGGGACAGATAATTCACCCCTCCACTTT. This sequence encodes CASTPGGTDNSPLHF.

The rearrangement joins TRBV7-2 to TRBJ2-5, with D possibly called TRBD1 or TRBD2 (5 bases each). The CDR3 totals 14 residues. Trimming took off 6 bases at V and 2 bases at J, with 13 bases between the two ends. Germline V CDR1 and CDR2: SGHTA, FQGNSA. CDR3 residues: CASSRGRLQETQYF. CDR3 coding DNA: TGTGCCAGCAGTAGGGGACGGCTACAAGAGACCCAGTACTTC.

The CDR3: CASSPSWNTGELFF. CDR3 nucleotide sequence: TGTGCCAGCAGCCCCAGTTGGAACACCGGGGAGCTGTTTTTT. This chain joins TRBV28 and TRBJ2-2, with no clear D. With 6 bases removed from V and 1 base from J, the gap between germline ends came to 9 bases. The CDR3 consists of 14 residues. The germline gives CDR1 MDHEN, CDR2 SYDVKM.

This clonotype showed up just a few times. The chain joins TRBV3-1 to TRBJ1-2; 7 nucleotides line up with TRBD1. The CDR3 sequence is 18 residues long. Germline V gene sequence: CDR1 LGHDT, CDR2 YNNKEL (reference sequence). V shed 1 base, J shed 8 bases, and the junction held 19 bases outside the gene matches. The CDR3 loop reads CASSQAIRDRAVRNGYTF. In nucleotides, the CDR3 is TGTGCCAGCAGCCAAGCAATTCGAGACAGGGCGGTTAGAAACGGCTACACCTTC.

This clonotype was seen a few times. The chain uses TRBV5-7 and TRBJ1-1; no clear D. TRBV5-7 is filed as an ORF, its function uncertain. Trimming removed 4 bases at V and 11 bases at J, with 6 bases between. CDR3 size: 9 residues. CDR3 nucleotides: TGTGCCAGCAGCCGACGGGCTTTCTTT. It translates to CASSRRAFF.